This T cell receptor beta chain was recorded in a study of T cell responses to AZD1222 COVID-19 vaccine. Findings of the study overall: Spike as a whole was targeted by vaccine-associated CD4 TCRs, dominant at 160-218 and 743-854. Seropositive status at baseline applied to only 6 or 7 AZD1222 recipients. There were repertoire samples only from the period after the peak T cell response. A reported finding is that nearly half of spike-specific TCRs target unmutated variant regions.

TCRdb's table, derived via immunoSEQ multiplex PCR, lists solely in-frame clones and lacks some. The table lists 110,000 or so clones, 87% of them singletons. The ends lost 8 bases at V and 3 bases at J; junction bases unmatched: 7. This CDR3 comprises 13 residues. In germline, CDR1 is SGHAT, CDR2 FQNNGV. As for this clone: The antigen remains undetermined.

The sequences come from peripheral blood, collected 28 days after the second AZD1222 dose. This clonotype was obtained from an adult who received the AZD1222 COVID-19 vaccine. The chain uses TRBV11-2 and TRBJ2-7; 7 bases agree with TRBD1. The CDR3 spells CASPQDRIYEQYF. The CDR3 coding sequence is TGTGCCAGCCCGCAGGACAGGATCTACGAGCAGTACTTC.